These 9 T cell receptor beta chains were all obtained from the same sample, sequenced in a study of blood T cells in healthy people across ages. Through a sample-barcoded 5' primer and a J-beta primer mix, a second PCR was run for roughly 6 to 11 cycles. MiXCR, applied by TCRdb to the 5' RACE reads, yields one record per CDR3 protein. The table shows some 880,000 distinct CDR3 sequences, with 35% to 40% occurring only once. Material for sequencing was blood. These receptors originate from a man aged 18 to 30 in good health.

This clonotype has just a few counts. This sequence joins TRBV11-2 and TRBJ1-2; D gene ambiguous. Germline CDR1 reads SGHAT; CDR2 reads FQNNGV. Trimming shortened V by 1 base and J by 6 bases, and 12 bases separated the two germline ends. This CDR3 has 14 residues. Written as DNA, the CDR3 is TGTGCCAGCAGCTTAGCGAGCCAGATGAATGGCTACACCTTC. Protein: CASSLASQMNGYTF. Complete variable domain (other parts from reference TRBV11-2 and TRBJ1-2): EAGVAQSPRYKIIEKRQSVAFWCNPISGHATLYWYQQILGQGPKLLIQFQNNGVVDDSQLPKDRFSAERLKGVDSTLKIQPAKLEDSAVYLCASSLASQMNGYTFGSGTRLTVV.

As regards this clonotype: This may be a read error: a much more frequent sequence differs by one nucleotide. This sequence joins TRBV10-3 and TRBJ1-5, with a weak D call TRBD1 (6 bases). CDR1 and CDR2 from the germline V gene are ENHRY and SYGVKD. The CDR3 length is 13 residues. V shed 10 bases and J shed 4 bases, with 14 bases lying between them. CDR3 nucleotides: TGTGCCACCAGCCCGGGACAAAATCAGCCCCAGCATTTT. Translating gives CATSPGQNQPQHF.

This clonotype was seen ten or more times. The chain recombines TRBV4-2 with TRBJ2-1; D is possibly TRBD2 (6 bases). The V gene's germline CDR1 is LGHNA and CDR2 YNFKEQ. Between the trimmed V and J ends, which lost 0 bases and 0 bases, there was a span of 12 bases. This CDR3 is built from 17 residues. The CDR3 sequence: CASSQDPSAASYNEQFF. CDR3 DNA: TGTGCCAGCAGCCAAGATCCTAGCGCCGCCTCCTACAATGAGCAGTTCTTC.

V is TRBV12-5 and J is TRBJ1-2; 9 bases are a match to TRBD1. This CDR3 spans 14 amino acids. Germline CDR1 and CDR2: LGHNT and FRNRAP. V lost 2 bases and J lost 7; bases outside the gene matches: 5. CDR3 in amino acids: CASGLRDRVTGYTF. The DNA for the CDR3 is TGTGCTAGTGGTTTGCGGGACAGGGTGACTGGCTACACCTTC.

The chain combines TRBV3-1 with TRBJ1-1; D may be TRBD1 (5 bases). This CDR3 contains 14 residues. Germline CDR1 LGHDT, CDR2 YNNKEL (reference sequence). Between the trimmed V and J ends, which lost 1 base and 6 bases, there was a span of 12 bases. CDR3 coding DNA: TGTGCCAGCAGCCAAGTCGGAGGGGCTGCTGAAGCTTTCTTT. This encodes CASSQVGGAAEAFF. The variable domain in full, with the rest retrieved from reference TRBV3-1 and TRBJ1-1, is DTAVSQTPKYLVTQMGNDKSIKCEQNLGHDTMYWYKQDSKKFLKIMFSYNNKELIINETVPNRFSPKSPDKAHLNLHINSLELGDSAVYFCASSQVGGAAEAFFGQGTRLTVV.

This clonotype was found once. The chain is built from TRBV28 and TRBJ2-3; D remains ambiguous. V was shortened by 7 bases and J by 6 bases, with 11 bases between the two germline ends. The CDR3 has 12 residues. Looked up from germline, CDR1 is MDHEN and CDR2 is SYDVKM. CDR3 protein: CASTRLFDTQYF. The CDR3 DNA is TGTGCCAGCACCCGACTGTTTGATACGCAGTATTTT.

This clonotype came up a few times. CDR3 in amino acids: CASSRTSGPNYEQYF. Here the CDR3 DNA reads TGTGCCAGCAGTCGGACTAGCGGGCCTAACTACGAGCAGTACTTC. The chain links TRBV7-2 to TRBJ2-7, with 11 positions matching TRBD2. Unmatched junction bases numbered 7, after V lost 6 bases and J lost 3 bases. Germline V gene sequence: CDR1 SGHTA, CDR2 FQGNSA. This CDR3 is built from 15 residues. The entire variable domain, with the rest obtained from reference TRBV7-2 and TRBJ2-7, is as follows: GAGVSQSPSNKVTEKGKDVELRCDPISGHTALYWYRQSLGQGLEFLIYFQGNSAPDKSGLPSDRFSAERTGGSVSTLTIQRTQQEDSAVYLCASSRTSGPNYEQYFGPGTRLTVT.

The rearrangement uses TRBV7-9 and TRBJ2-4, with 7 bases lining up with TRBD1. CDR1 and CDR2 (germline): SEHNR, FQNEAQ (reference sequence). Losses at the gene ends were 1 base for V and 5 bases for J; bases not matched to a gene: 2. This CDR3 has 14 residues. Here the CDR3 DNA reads TGTGCCAGCAGCTTAGGGGACAGCCAAAACATTCAGTACTTC. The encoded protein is CASSLGDSQNIQYF.

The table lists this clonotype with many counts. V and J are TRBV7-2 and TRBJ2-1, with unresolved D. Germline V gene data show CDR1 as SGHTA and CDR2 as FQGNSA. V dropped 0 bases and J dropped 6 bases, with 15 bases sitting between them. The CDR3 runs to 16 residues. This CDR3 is CASSLAVGVRVNEQFF. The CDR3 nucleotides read TGTGCCAGCAGCTTAGCAGTCGGTGTTAGAGTCAATGAGCAGTTCTTC.